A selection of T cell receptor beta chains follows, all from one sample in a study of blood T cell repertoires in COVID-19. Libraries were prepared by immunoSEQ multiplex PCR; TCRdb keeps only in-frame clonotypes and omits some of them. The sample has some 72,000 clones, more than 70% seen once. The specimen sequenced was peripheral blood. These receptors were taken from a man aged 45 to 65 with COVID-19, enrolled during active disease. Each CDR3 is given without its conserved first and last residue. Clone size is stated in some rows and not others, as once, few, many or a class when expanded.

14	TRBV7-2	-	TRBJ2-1	ASSWDLAGGSSEQF
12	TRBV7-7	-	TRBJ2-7	ASSLEGDWGEQY
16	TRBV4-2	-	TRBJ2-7	ASSQEAAESGSFYEQY
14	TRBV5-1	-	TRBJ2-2	ASSSGLAGGAGELF
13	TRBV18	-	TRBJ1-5	ASSPGGGGNQPQH
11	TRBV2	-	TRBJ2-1	ASLASPGGEQF
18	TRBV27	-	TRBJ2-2	ASSGLRTDSAGGGTGELF
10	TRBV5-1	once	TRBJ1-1	ASSLGQTEAF
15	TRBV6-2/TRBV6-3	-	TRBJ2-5	ASSYSMSARGQETQY
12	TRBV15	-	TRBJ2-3	ATSIRAATDTQY
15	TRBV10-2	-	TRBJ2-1	ASSESMATSGSNEQF
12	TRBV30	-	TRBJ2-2	AWIQDRYTGELF
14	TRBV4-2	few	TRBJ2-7	ASSQKDSGEVYEQY
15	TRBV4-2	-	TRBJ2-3	ASSQERSDSSTDTQY
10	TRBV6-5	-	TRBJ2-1	ASSPTSHEQF
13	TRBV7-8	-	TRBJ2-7	ASSLGQGSGSEQY